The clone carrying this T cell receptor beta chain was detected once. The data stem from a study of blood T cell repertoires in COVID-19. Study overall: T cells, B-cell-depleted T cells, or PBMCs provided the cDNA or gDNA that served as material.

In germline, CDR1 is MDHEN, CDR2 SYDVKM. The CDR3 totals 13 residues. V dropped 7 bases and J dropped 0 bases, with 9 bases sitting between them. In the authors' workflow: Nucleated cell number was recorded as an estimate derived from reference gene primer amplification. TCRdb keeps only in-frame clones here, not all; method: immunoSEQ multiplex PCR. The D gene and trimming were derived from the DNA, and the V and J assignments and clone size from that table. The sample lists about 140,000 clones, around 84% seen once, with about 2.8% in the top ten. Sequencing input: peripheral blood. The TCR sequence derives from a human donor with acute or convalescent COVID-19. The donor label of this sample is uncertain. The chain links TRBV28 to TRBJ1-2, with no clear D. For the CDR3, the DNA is TGTGCCAGCAAGACACGAACTAACTATGGCTACACCTTC. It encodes CASKTRTNYGYTF.